This TCR beta chain was sequenced during a study of OX40 agonist ivuxolimab in advanced cancers. Notes on the research overall: Ivuxolimab was a fully human IgG2 agonistic monoclonal antibody targeting the costimulatory receptor OX40 (CD134). Intravenous ivuxolimab was administered to patients every 2 weeks at six dose levels: 0.01, 0.1, 0.3, 1.5, 3 and 10 mg/kg. Of the 50 or so patients in dose escalation, around 19 had hepatocellular carcinoma, roughly 15 had melanoma, 9 had renal cell carcinoma and 9 had head and neck cancer. In the dose-escalation cohort, over 65% of patients were male, and the mean age was approximately 60 years, with a range of roughly 20 to 80. Prior anti-PD-1, anti-PD-L1 or anti-CTLA-4 therapy was permitted, and approximately 41% of dose-escalation patients had received checkpoint inhibitors. Partial responses were achieved by three dose-escalation patients, of whom one had hepatocellular carcinoma and two had cutaneous melanoma. The point of sequencing TCRbeta in the periphery was to test whether ivuxolimab changed TCR sequence diversity and drove clonal T-cell expansion. The paper reports the monotherapy dose-escalation portion (N of about 54 patients) of the phase I ivuxolimab trial.

The trial excluded patients who had a history of autoimmune disease or were on systemic immunosuppression. Peripheral blood for TCR sequencing was collected from all dose cohorts at baseline, on cycle 4 day 1, and on cycle 7 day 1. The samples were taken from a phase I, first-in-human, multicenter, open-label dose-escalation trial of ivuxolimab. Adults with locally advanced or metastatic melanoma, renal cell, hepatocellular, or head and neck squamous cell carcinoma were enrolled in the trial. Before TCR sequencing, CD4+ T cells and CD8+ T cells from peripheral blood were sorted into separate populations. To sequence the TCRbeta CDR3 region, genomic DNA was isolated from the sorted cells. The immunoSEQ Assay was used for sequencing of TCRbeta CDR3 regions. As stored in TCRdb, this immuneACCESS dataset retains in-frame rearrangements with V and J assigned. A fraction of the clones does not appear; measured against another copy, unresolved V genes explain less than half of the discrepancy, and the remainder lacks a known reason. In all, the sample holds about 76,000 clones, and less than 90% of those were seen once. Roughly 13% of the sample is held by the ten biggest clonotypes.

To note about this clone: Its binding antigen is unknown. Base-call qualities are not available, and no considerably larger clone is one nucleotide away.

Via the germline V gene (reference sequence), CDR1 is SGHKS and CDR2 YYEKEE. Compared with germline, V lacks 4 bases and J lacks 5 bases; bases without a gene match: 7. The CDR3 has 15 amino acids, counting the end cysteine and phenylalanine. CDR3 DNA only is kept here, 45 bases in frame from base 1. On the study overall, not on this receptor specifically: Partial responders in the 0.1-3.0 mg/kg groups had among the lowest normalized peripheral clonal expansion, especially among CD8+ T cells. The antigen specificity of the peripheral T cells that underwent clonal expansion was not determined. Low levels of normalized T-cell clonal expansion were also seen in some nonresponding patients. At doses from 0.1 to 3.0 mg/kg, clonal expansion was seen in both CD4+ and CD8+ blood T cells between baseline and week 6. After ivuxolimab, expanded clones were on average more numerous among CD8+ T cells than among CD4+ T cells.

The chain links TRBV5-5 with TRBJ2-5; 11 junctional bases match TRBD1. The TCR originated in an adult with an advanced solid tumor such as melanoma, head and neck, liver or kidney cancer. The sequenced sample was CD4+ or CD8+ T cells sorted from blood, obtained in a trial of the OX40 agonist ivuxolimab. The encoded CDR3 is CASSPPDRGLETQYF. The nucleotide sequence reads as follows: TGTGCCAGCAGCCCGCCGGACAGGGGGCTTGAGACCCAGTACTTC. With the portions outside the CDR3 filled from the reference TRBV5-5 and TRBJ2-5 genes, the complete variable region becomes DAGVTQSPTHLIKTRGQQVTLRCSPISGHKSVSWYQQVLGQGPQFIFQYYEKEERGRGNFPDRFSARQFPNYSSELNVNALLLGDSALYLCASSPPDRGLETQYFGPGTRLLVL.